This T cell receptor (beta chain) was sequenced in a study of T cells in Graves' hyperthyroidism and ophthalmopathy. The study's findings and limits: Before onset, by a median of around 6.1 months, the model predicted ophthalmopathy.

From RNA transcripts, TCR beta CDR3 regions were amplified. With the HTBI primer set, the TCR CDR3 went through a first round of RT-PCR. MiXCR, applied by TCRdb to the multiplex PCR reads, yields one record per CDR3 protein. The top ten clones hold 9.2% of a sample with about 360,000 distinct CDR3 sequences, less than 15% of them seen once. This clonotype has only one observation. Its antigen is not identified. This clonotype originated in a woman aged 18-29 years with Graves' hyperthyroidism. The source material was blood.

CDR3 amino acids: CAWSGPGQGGQPQHF. CDR3 nucleotide sequence: TGTGCCTGGAGTGGGCCTGGACAGGGAGGGCAGCCCCAGCATTTT. The chain links TRBV30 to TRBJ1-5, with 8 nucleotides matching TRBD1. The CDR3 extends over 15 amino acids. From germline, CDR1 is GTSNPN and CDR2 SVGIG (reference sequence). V lost 1 base and J lost 7; bases outside the gene matches: 9.